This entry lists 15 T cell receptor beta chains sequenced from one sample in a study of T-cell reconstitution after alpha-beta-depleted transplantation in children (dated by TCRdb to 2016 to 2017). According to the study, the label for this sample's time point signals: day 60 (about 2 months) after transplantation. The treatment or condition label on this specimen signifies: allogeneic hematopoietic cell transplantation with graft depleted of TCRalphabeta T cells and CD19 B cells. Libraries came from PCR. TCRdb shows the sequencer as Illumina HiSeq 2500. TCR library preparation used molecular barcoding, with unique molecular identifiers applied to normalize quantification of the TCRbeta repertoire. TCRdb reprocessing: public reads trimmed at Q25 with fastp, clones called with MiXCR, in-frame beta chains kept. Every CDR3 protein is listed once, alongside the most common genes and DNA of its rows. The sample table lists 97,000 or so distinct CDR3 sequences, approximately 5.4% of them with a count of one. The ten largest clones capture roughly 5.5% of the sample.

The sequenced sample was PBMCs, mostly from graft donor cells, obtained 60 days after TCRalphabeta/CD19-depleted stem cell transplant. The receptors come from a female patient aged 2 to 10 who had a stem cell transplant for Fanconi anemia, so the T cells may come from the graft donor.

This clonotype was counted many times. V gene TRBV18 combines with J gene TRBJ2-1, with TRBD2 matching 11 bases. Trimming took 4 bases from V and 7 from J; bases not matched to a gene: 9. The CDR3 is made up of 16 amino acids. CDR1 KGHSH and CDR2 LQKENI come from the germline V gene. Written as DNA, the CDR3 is TGTGCCAGCTCACGCGGAGTGGTAGCGGGAGGGAATGAGCAGTTCTTC. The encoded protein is CASSRGVVAGGNEQFF.

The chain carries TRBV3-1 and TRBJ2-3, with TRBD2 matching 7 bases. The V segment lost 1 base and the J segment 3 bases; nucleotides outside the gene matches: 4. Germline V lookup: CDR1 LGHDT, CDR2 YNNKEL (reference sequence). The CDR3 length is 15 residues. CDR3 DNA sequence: TGTGCCAGCAGCCAAGGTCTGCGGGGGACAGATACGCAGTATTTT. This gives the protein CASSQGLRGTDTQYF.

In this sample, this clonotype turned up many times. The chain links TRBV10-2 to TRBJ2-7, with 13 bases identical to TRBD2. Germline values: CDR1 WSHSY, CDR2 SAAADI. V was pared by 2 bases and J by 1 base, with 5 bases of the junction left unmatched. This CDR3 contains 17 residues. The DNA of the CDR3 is TGCGCCAGCAGTGAGGGGGGACTAGCGGGACCGTCCTACGAGCAGTACTTC. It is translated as CASSEGGLAGPSYEQYF.

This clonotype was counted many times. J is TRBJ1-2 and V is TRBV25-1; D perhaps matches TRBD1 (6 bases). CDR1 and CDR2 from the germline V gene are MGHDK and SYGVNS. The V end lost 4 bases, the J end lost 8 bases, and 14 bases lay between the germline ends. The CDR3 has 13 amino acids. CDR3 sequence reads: CASSGSGGRGYTF. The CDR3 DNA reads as TGTGCCAGCAGTGGATCGGGGGGGCGCGGCTACACCTTC.

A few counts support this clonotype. CDR3 amino acids: CASSIPQGRPYEQYF. The DNA for the CDR3 is TGTGCCAGCAGTATCCCCCAGGGAAGACCCTACGAGCAGTACTTC. The chain combines TRBV28 with TRBJ2-7; a possible D gene is TRBD1 (5 bases). V was clipped by 5 bases and J by 2 bases, with 16 bases between them. This CDR3 region has 15 residues. Germline CDR1 and CDR2: MDHEN and SYDVKM.

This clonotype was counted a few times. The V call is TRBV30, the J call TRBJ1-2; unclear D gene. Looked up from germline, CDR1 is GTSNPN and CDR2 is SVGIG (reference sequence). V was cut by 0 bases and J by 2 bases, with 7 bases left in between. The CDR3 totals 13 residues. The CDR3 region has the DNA TGTGCCTGGAGTGTCTGGGTCAACTATGGCTACACCTTC. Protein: CAWSVWVNYGYTF.

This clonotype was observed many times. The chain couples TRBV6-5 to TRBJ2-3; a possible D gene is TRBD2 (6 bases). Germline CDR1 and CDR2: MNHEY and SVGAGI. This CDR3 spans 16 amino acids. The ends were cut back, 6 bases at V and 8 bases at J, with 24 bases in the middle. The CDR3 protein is CASSLGGEVFFFTQYF. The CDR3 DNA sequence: TGTGCCAGCAGCCTGGGCGGGGAGGTTTTTTTTTTTACGCAGTATTTT.

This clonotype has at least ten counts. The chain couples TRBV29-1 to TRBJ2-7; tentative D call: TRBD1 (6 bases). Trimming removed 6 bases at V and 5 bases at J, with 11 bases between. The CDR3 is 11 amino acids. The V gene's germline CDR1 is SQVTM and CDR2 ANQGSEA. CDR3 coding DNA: TGCAGCGTGGTACAGGGCCACGAGCAGTACTTC. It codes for CSVVQGHEQYF.

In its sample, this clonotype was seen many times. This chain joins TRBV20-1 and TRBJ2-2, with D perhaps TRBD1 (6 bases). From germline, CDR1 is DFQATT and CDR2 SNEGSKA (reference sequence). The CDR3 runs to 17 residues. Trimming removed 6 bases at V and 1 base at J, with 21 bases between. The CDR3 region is CSAPNLTGTLNTGELFF. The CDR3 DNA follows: TGCAGTGCACCTAACCTTACCGGGACACTGAACACCGGGGAGCTGTTTTTT.

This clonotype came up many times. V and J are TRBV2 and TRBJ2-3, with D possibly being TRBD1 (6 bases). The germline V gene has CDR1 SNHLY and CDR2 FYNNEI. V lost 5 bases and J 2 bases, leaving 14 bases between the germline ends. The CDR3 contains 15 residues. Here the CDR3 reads CASSSFRGPTDTQYF. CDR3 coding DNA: TGTGCCAGCAGTAGTTTCAGGGGACCCACAGATACGCAGTATTTT. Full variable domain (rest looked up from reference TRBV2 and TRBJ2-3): EPEVTQTPSHQVTQMGQEVILRCVPISNHLYFYWYRQILGQKVEFLVSFYNNEISEKSEIFDDQFSVERPDGSNFTLKIRSTKLEDSAMYFCASSSFRGPTDTQYFGPGTRLTVL.

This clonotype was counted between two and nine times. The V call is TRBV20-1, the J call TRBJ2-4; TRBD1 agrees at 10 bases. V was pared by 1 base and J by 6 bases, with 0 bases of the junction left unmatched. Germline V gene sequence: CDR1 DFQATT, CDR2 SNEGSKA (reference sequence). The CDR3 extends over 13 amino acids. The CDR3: CSARGQGANIQYF. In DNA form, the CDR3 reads TGCAGTGCTAGAGGACAGGGGGCAAACATTCAGTACTTC.

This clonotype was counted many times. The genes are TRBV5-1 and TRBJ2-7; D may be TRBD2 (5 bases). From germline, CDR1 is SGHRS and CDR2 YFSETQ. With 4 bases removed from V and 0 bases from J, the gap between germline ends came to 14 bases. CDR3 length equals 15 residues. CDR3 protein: CASSLTWERSYEQYF. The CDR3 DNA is TGCGCCAGCAGCCTAACTTGGGAGCGCTCCTACGAGCAGTACTTC.

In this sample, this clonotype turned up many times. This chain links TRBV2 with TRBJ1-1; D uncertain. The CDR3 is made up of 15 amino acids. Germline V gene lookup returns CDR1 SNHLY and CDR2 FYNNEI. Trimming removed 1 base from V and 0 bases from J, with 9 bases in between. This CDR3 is CASSEGAFMNTEAFF. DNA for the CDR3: TGTGCCAGCAGTGAAGGTGCCTTCATGAACACTGAAGCTTTCTTT.

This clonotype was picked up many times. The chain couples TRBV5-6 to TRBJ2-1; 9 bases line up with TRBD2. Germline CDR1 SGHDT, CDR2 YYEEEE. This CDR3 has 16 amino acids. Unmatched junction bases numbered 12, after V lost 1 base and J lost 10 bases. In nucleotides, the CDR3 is TGTGCCAGCAGCTTGCGAGGGGCGGGAGGGCTACCCGAGCAGTTCTTC. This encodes CASSLRGAGGLPEQFF. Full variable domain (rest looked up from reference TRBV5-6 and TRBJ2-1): DAGVTQSPTHLIKTRGQQVTLRCSPKSGHDTVSWYQQALGQGPQFIFQYYEEEERQRGNFPDRFSGHQFPNYSSELNVNALLLGDSALYLCASSLRGAGGLPEQFFGPGTRLTVL.

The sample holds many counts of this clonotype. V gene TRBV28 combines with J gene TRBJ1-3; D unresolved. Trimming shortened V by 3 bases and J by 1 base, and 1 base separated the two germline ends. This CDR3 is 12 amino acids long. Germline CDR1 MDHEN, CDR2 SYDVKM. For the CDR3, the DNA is TGTGCCAGCAGTTTTTCTGGAAACACCATATATTTT. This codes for CASSFSGNTIYF.